This T cell receptor (beta chain) stems from a study of control samples from healthy donors and cancer patients. The table came from immunoSEQ multiplex PCR; TCRdb's copy has only in-frame clones and leaves some out. Altogether 120,000 to 150,000 clones are present, about 91% being singletons, with the ten largest covering approximately 2.9%. Trimming took off 2 bases at V and 8 bases at J, with 15 bases between the two ends. Germline CDR1 is GTSNPN and CDR2 is SVGIG (reference sequence). The CDR3 consists of 13 residues. The source is a man younger than 45 in good health. This chain connects TRBV30 to TRBJ1-2; D gene unclear. The sample consisted of blood. In DNA, the CDR3 is TGTGCCTGGAGTCCCGAAGCGGCTTCAGGCTACACCTTC. Its translation: CAWSPEAASGYTF.